These 15 T cell receptor beta chains originate from one sample sequenced in a study of shared clonotypes between healthy human individuals. Profiling relied on immunoSEQ multiplex PCR, and the TCRdb table lists in-frame clones only, not all of them. The sample has about 1.5 million clones, approximately 98% seen once; the top ten hold about 0.42%. The specimen was naive CD4+ T cells sorted from blood. Subset specified: CD45RA+ positively selected. Every receptor here comes from a man under 40 in good health.

As DNA, the CDR3 is TGTGCCAGCACCAAACCCGGGGGGAACTATGGCTACACCTTC. It codes for CASTKPGGNYGYTF. The chain recombines TRBV7-9 with TRBJ1-2; possibly TRBD1 for D (5 bases). Germline CDR1 is SEHNR and CDR2 is FQNEAQ (reference sequence). Trimming removed 7 bases at V and 2 bases at J, with 14 bases between. The CDR3 runs 14 residues. The full variable domain, its missing parts supplied by reference TRBV7-9 and TRBJ1-2, is DTGVSQNPRHKITKRGQNVTFRCDPISEHNRLYWYRQTLGQGPEFLTYFQNEAQLEKSRLLSDRFSAERPKGSFSTLEIQRTEQGDSAMYLCASTKPGGNYGYTFGSGTRLTVV.

The rearrangement uses TRBV6-1 and TRBJ2-5; D might be TRBD1 or TRBD2, each matching 5 bases. CDR3 size: 14 residues. Germline lookup yields CDR1 MNHNS and CDR2 SASEGT. Deletions cut 4 bases from V and 5 bases from J, with 14 bases between. The CDR3 loop reads CASSVTEWGETQYF. The CDR3 bases are TGTGCCAGCAGTGTGACAGAATGGGGGGAGACCCAGTACTTC.

The chain uses TRBV7-6 and TRBJ2-1; 8 bases map to TRBD2. Germline V gene lookup returns CDR1 SGHVS and CDR2 FNYEAQ. The CDR3 is 16 residues long. V was clipped by 5 bases and J by 1 base; unmatched bases: 7. The CDR3 DNA follows: TGTGCCAGCAGCCGGGAGGGTGGTACTTCCTACAATGAGCAGTTCTTC. Translation gives CASSREGGTSYNEQFF.

The chain is built from TRBV19 and TRBJ1-2, with D possibly matching TRBD1 (5 bases). Germline CDR1 and CDR2: LNHDA and SQIVND (reference sequence). The CDR3 loop spans 12 amino acids. Trimming pared 3 bases from V and 6 bases from J, leaving 8 bases between. The CDR3 is CASSIRGNGYTF. The CDR3 DNA sequence: TGTGCCAGTAGTATTCGGGGGAATGGCTACACCTTC.

The chain joins TRBV5-4 to TRBJ2-4; D gene unclear. There are 16 residues in the CDR3. The V end was cut by 3 bases, the J end by 1 base, with 14 bases between. Germline V CDR1 and CDR2: SGHNT, YYREEE (reference sequence). CDR3 loop: CASSWYGREAKNIQYF. CDR3 DNA sequence: TGTGCCAGCAGCTGGTATGGCAGAGAGGCCAAAAACATTCAGTACTTC.

The J gene is TRBJ2-1, the V gene TRBV18; D perhaps matches TRBD2 (7 bases). This CDR3 is built from 16 residues. Trimming took 0 bases from V and 0 from J, leaving 9 bases between them. Per germline, CDR1 KGHSH and CDR2 LQKENI. CDR3 bases: TGTGCCAGCTCACCACCGCGGGGGCACTCCTACAATGAGCAGTTCTTC. Amino acid sequence: CASSPPRGHSYNEQFF.

The genes are TRBV4-1 and TRBJ2-5; D unresolved. The CDR3 consists of 14 residues. The V end lost 1 base, the J end lost 3 bases, and 9 bases lay between the germline ends. Germline assignment: CDR1 MGHRA and CDR2 YSYEKL. CDR3 nucleotide sequence: TGCGCCAGCAGCCAAGCTACTGCAAAAGAGACCCAGTACTTC. This translates into CASSQATAKETQYF.

The chain recombines TRBV7-9 with TRBJ2-7; D is perhaps TRBD2 (5 bases). The CDR3 covers 14 residues. Germline V CDR1 and CDR2: SEHNR, FQNEAQ (reference sequence). The V end lost 1 base, the J end lost 3 bases, and 10 bases lay between the germline ends. The CDR3 DNA follows: TGTGCCAGCAGCTTAGGGCGGGTGAGCTACGAGCAGTACTTC. Its protein product is CASSLGRVSYEQYF.

CDR3 in amino acids: CTSSRGSRTEAFF. The CDR3 DNA reads as TGCACCAGCAGCCGAGGGAGCCGAACTGAAGCTTTCTTT. This chain connects TRBV1 to TRBJ1-1. TRBV1 is assigned pseudogene status. The CDR3 contains 13 residues.

The chain couples TRBV6-6 to TRBJ2-7, with 8 bases fitting TRBD1. Germline assignment: CDR1 MNHNY and CDR2 SVGAGI (reference sequence). Trimming cost V 1 base and J 3 bases; bases outside gene matches: 8. This CDR3 is 16 amino acids long. CDR3 sequence: CASSYWGRGQGYEQYF. CDR3 nucleotide sequence: TGTGCCAGCAGTTACTGGGGCAGAGGACAGGGCTACGAGCAGTACTTC.

The chain joins TRBV6-1 to TRBJ1-5; D is uncertain. The CDR3 extends over 12 amino acids. Germline CDR1 is MNHNS and CDR2 is SASEGT. V lost 5 bases, J lost 6 bases, and 8 bases lay in between. The CDR3 sequence: CASSPLAQPQHF. The CDR3 nucleotides are TGTGCCAGCAGTCCCCTTGCTCAGCCCCAGCATTTT.

The J gene is TRBJ2-5, the V gene TRBV2; 7 positions agree with TRBD2. This CDR3 is 19 amino acids long. Germline V gene sequence: CDR1 SNHLY, CDR2 FYNNEI. The V segment lost 0 bases and the J segment 2 bases; nucleotides outside the gene matches: 15. CDR3: CASSEARLGGRGRQETQYF. The CDR3 coding sequence is TGTGCCAGCAGTGAAGCAAGGCTAGGCGGGAGAGGCAGGCAAGAGACCCAGTACTTC.

The CDR3 nucleotides read TGTGCCAGTAGTATAGTTGTGGGCAGCCACAATGAGCAGTTCTTC. This codes for CASSIVVGSHNEQFF. The V call is TRBV19, the J call TRBJ2-1; unclear D gene. The CDR3 totals 15 residues. V was trimmed by 1 base and J by 5 bases, leaving 12 bases between them. Germline CDR1 is LNHDA and CDR2 is SQIVND (reference sequence).

The table lists this clone with a count of one. Different DNA sequences within this sample yield the same CDR3. This chain connects TRBV28 to TRBJ2-7; D gene uncertain. Germline CDR1 MDHEN, CDR2 SYDVKM. The length of the CDR3 is 13 residues. V was cut by 2 bases and J by 1 base, with 6 bases left in between. The CDR3: CASSLGQSYEQYF. The DNA of the CDR3 is TGTGCCAGCAGTTTAGGTCAATCCTACGAGCAGTACTTC. Using reference TRBV28 and TRBJ2-7 for the parts outside the CDR3, the full variable domain is DVKVTQSSRYLVKRTGEKVFLECVQDMDHENMFWYRQDPGLGLRLIYFSYDVKMKEKGDIPEGYSVSREKKERFSLILESASTNQTSMYLCASSLGQSYEQYFGPGTRLTVT.

V usage is TRBV6-1 and J usage is TRBJ1-5; D ambiguous. V lost 2 bases and J 5 bases, leaving 10 bases between the germline ends. The CDR3 runs to 14 residues. Germline CDR1 reads MNHNS; CDR2 reads SASEGT. The CDR3 here is CASSELVGDQPQHF. The DNA of the CDR3 is TGTGCCAGCAGTGAACTTGTCGGCGATCAGCCCCAGCATTTT.